The clone carrying this T cell receptor beta chain turned up a few times. The antigen remains undetermined. This sample is part of a study of identical twins. Study-level points and caveats: Insertions ran lower in abundant cord blood beta clonotypes, though not in memory repertoires. Invariant MAIT and iNKT cells could partly confound zero-insertion analyses. Where out-of-frame alpha sequences were twin-shared, they showed excess low generation probability.

TCRdb itself ran the 5' RACE reads through MiXCR, one entry per CDR3 protein. The table shows hundreds of thousands of distinct CDR3 sequences, with over 15% occurring only once. V shed 1 base, J shed 4 bases, and the junction held 7 bases outside the gene matches. From germline, CDR1 is DFQATT and CDR2 SNEGSKA (reference sequence). The CDR3 is 15 amino acids. Separately, the same data were catalogued under a study of T cells expressing NK-cell markers. That source reports: Most of the eight sequenced donors tested HCMV-seropositive; one tested seronegative.

J is TRBJ2-3 and V is TRBV20-1; 8 nucleotides align to TRBD2. Material: PBMCs. The sequence derives from a woman younger than 35 in good health. The CDR3 region is CSARVPGGAADTQYF. The DNA of the CDR3 is TGCAGTGCTAGAGTTCCCGGGGGGGCCGCAGATACGCAGTATTTT.